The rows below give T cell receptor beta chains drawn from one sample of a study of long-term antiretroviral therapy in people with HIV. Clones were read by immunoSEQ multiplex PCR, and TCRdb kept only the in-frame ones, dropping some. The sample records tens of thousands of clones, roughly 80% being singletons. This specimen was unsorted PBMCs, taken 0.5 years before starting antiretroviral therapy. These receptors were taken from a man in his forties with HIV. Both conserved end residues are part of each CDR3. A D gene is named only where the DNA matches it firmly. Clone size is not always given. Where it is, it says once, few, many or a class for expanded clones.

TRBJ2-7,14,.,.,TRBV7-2,CASSWDMGLLEQYF,TGTGCCAGCAGCTGGGACATGGGATTACTCGAGCAGTACTTC
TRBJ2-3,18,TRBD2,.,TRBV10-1,CASSPDRGTSGGTDTQYF,TGCGCCAGCAGCCCGGACCGAGGGACTAGCGGGGGCACAGATACGCAGTATTTT
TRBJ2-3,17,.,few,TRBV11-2,CASSLLGGGVLTDTQYF,TGTGCCAGCAGCTTACTTGGAGGGGGCGTACTCACAGATACGCAGTATTTT
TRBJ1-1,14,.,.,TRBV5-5,CASSFEGIGGEAFF,TGTGCCAGCAGCTTCGAGGGCATCGGGGGTGAAGCTTTCTTT
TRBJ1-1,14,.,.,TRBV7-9,CASSLVIVNTEAFF,TGTGCCAGCAGCTTAGTTATCGTGAACACTGAAGCTTTCTTT
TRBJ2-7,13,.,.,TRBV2,CASLPGDSYEQYF,TGTGCCAGCCTTCCAGGGGACTCCTACGAGCAGTACTTC
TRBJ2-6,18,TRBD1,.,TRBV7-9,CASTIDRGLGSGANVLTF,TGTGCCAGCACCATAGACAGGGGGCTAGGCTCTGGGGCCAACGTCCTGACTTTC
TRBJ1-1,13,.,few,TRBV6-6,CASSYEGNTEAFF,TGTGCCAGCAGTTACGAGGGCAACACTGAAGCTTTCTTT
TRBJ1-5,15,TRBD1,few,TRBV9,CASSAQGAFNQPQHF,TGTGCCAGCAGCGCGCAGGGGGCCTTCAATCAGCCCCAGCATTTT
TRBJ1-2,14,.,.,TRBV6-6,CASSPRTGTDGYTF,TGTGCCAGCAGCCCCCGGACCGGGACTGATGGCTACACCTTC
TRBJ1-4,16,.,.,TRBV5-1,CASSPGRESFNEKLFF,TGCGCCAGCAGTCCTGGGAGGGAGTCTTTTAATGAAAAACTGTTTTTT
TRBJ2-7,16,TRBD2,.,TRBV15,CATSRGAGGTSYEQYF,TGTGCCACCAGCAGAGGCGCGGGAGGGACCTCCTACGAGCAGTACTTC
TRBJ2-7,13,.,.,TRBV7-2,CASRRGRTYEQYF,TGTGCCAGCAGGAGGGGAAGGACCTACGAGCAGTACTTC
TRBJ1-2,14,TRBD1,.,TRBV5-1,CASSGWGQSKGYTF,TGCGCCAGCAGCGGTTGGGGACAGTCGAAGGGCTACACCTTC
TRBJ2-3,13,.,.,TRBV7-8,CASSLYGGKTQYF,TGTGCCAGCAGCTTATATGGCGGGAAAACGCAGTATTTT
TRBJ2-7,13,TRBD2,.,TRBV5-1,CASSFRTSYEQYF,TGCGCCAGCAGCTTTCGGACTAGTTACGAGCAGTACTTC
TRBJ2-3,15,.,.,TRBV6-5,CATVKGAGSTDTQYF,TGTGCCACTGTCAAAGGGGCAGGAAGCACAGATACGCAGTATTTT
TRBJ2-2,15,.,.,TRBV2,CASSEAHANTGELFF,TGTGCCAGCAGTGAAGCGCACGCGAACACCGGGGAGCTGTTTTTT
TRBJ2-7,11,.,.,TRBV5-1,CASSPGYEQYF,TGCGCCAGCAGCCCAGGCTACGAGCAGTACTTC
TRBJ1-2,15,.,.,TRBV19,CASKAPGGARYGYTF,TGTGCCAGTAAAGCCCCCGGAGGGGCGCGCTATGGCTACACCTTC
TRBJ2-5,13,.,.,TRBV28,CASSLSSWETQYF,TGTGCCAGCAGTTTATCTAGCTGGGAGACCCAGTACTTC
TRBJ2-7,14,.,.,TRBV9,CASSPTGLGYEQYF,TGTGCCAGCAGCCCCACAGGATTGGGCTACGAGCAGTACTTC
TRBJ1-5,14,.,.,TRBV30,CASTGSGGNQPQHF,TGTGCCTCGACCGGGTCCGGGGGCAATCAGCCCCAGCATTTT
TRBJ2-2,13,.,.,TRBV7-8,CASSLRGTGELFF,TGTGCCAGCAGCTTAAGAGGGACCGGGGAGCTGTTTTTT
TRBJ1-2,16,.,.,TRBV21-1,CASSKLSGLEGDGYTF,TGTGCCAGCAGCAAGCTCTCCGGCCTAGAGGGGGATGGCTACACCTTC
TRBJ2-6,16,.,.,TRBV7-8,CASSLPDGAGANVLTF,TGTGCCAGCAGCTTACCGGACGGGGCTGGGGCCAACGTCCTGACTTTC
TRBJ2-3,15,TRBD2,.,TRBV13,CASSLWGGSTDTQYF,TGTGCCAGCAGCCTCTGGGGGGGTAGCACAGATACGCAGTATTTT
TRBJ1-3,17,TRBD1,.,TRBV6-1,CASSERTGSRSGNTIYF,TGTGCCAGCAGTGAGAGGACAGGGAGCCGCTCTGGAAACACCATATATTTT
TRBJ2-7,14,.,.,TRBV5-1,CASSPRDFFYEQYF,TGCGCCAGCAGCCCCCGAGACTTCTTTTACGAGCAGTACTTC
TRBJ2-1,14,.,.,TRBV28,CATQDRSSYNEQFF,TGTGCCACCCAGGATCGGAGCTCCTACAATGAGCAGTTCTTC
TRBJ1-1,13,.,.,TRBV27,CASSQALGAEAFF,TGTGCCAGCAGCCAGGCCCTGGGGGCTGAAGCTTTCTTT
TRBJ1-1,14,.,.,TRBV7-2,CASSLTGQNTEAFF,TGTGCCAGCAGCTTAACAGGGCAGAACACTGAAGCTTTCTTT
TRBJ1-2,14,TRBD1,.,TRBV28,CASSLFQGAFGYTF,TGTGCCAGCAGTTTATTTCAGGGGGCATTTGGCTACACCTTC
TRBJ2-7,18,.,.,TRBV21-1,CASSKANSPGRLSYEQYF,TGTGCCAGCAGCAAAGCGAACTCGCCGGGCCGCCTCTCATACGAGCAGTACTTC
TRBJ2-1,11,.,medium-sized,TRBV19,CASSMSNEQFF,TGTGCCAGTAGTATGAGCAATGAGCAGTTCTTC
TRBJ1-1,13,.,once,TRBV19,CASSPSLNTEAFF,TGTGCCAGTAGTCCTTCCCTGAACACTGAAGCTTTCTTT
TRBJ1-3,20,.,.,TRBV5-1,CARAISGSRPHWNSGNTIYF,TGCGCCAGGGCCATCAGTGGAAGTAGGCCTCACTGGAACTCTGGAAACACCATATATTTT
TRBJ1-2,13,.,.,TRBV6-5,CASSLRVNYGYTF,TGTGCCAGCAGTTTAAGGGTAAACTATGGCTACACCTTC
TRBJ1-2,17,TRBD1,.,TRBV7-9,CASSLQRRDRGDYGYTF,TGTGCCAGCAGCTTACAGCGACGGGACAGGGGTGACTATGGCTACACCTTC
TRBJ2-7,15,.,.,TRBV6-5,CASSYGGLGSYEQYF,TGTGCCAGCAGCTATGGCGGGCTTGGGTCCTACGAGCAGTACTTC
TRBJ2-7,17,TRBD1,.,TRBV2,CASSGGPGGRASYEQYF,TGTGCCAGCAGTGGTGGACCAGGGGGCAGAGCGTCCTACGAGCAGTACTTC
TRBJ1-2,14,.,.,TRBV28,CASTWGGYGYGYTF,TGTGCCAGCACCTGGGGGGGGTATGGGTATGGCTACACCTTC
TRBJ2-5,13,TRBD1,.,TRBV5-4,CASSPRQGGTQYF,TGTGCCAGCAGCCCTAGACAGGGCGGGACCCAGTACTTC
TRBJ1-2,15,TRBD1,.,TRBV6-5,CASSYSTGGYYGYTF,TGTGCCAGCAGTTACTCGACAGGGGGCTACTATGGCTACACCTTC
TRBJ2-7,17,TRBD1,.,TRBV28,CASSPGGPGQGAGEQYF,TGTGCCAGCAGTCCCGGGGGTCCGGGACAGGGGGCGGGCGAGCAGTACTTC
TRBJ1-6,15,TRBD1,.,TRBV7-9,CASSSQGAQNSPLHF,TGTGCCAGCAGCTCACAGGGGGCGCAGAATTCACCCCTCCACTTT
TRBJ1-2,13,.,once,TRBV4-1,CASSQQSSYGYTF,TGCGCCAGCAGCCAGCAGTCCTCCTATGGCTACACCTTC
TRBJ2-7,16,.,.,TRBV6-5,CASSLGPPGGSYEQYF,TGTGCCAGCAGTTTAGGGCCCCCCGGGGGCTCCTACGAGCAGTACTTC
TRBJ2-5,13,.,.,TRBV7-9,CASSLGELETQYF,TGTGCCAGCAGCTTAGGGGAGCTAGAGACCCAGTACTTC
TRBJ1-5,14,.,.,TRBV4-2,CASSSLGGSQPQHF,TGTGCCAGTAGCTCCCTGGGGGGTAGTCAGCCCCAGCATTTT
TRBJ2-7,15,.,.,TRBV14,CASSQGVPLAYEQYF,TGTGCCAGCAGCCAAGGAGTCCCTCTGGCCTACGAGCAGTACTTC
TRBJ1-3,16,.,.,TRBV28,CASSARGFSSGNTIYF,TGTGCCAGCAGTGCCCGGGGTTTTAGCTCTGGAAACACCATATATTTT
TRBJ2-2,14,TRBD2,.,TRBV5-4,CASSTTSGAGELFF,TGTGCCAGCAGCACGACTAGCGGGGCCGGGGAGCTGTTTTTT
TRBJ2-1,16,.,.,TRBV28,CASSSHSGGRYNEQFF,TGTGCCAGCAGTTCCCACTCGGGGGGCCGATACAATGAGCAGTTCTTC